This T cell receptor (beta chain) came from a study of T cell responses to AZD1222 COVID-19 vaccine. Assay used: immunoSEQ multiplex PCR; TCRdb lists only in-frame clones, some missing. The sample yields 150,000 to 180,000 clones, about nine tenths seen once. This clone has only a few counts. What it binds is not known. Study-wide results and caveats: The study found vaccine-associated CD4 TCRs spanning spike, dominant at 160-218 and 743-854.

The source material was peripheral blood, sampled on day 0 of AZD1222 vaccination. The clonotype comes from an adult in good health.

The CDR3 sequence is CASSLGEKLFF. CDR3 DNA: TGTGCCAGCAGTTTGGGTGAAAAACTGTTTTTT. The chain employs TRBV27 and TRBJ1-4; D is unclear. Germline CDR1 is MNHEY and CDR2 is SMNVEV (reference sequence). Trimming shortened V by 3 bases and J by 7 bases, and 3 bases separated the two germline ends. The CDR3 is 11 amino acids.